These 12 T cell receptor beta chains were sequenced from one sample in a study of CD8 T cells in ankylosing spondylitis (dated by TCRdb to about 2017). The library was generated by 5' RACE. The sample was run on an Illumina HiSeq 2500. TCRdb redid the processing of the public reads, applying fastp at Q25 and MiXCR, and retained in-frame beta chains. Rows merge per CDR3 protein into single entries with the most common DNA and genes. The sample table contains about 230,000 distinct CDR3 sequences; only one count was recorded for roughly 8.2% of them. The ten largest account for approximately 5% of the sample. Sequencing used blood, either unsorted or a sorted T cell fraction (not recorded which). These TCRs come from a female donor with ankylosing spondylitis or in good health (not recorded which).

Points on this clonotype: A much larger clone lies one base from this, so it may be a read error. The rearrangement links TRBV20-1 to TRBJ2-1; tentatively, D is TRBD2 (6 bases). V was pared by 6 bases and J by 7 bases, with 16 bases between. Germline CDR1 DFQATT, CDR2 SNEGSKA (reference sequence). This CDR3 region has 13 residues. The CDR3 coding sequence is TGCAGTGCACCGACTAGGACCTGGAATGAGCAGTTCTTC. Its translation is CSAPTRTWNEQFF.

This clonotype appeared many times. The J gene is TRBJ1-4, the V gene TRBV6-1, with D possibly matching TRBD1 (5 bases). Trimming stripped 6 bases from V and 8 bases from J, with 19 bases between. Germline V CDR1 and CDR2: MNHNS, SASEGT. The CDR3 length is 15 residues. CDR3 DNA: TGTGCCAGCAGAGAGGATGGGACCCGGGGCGAAAAACTGTTTTTT. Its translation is CASREDGTRGEKLFF.

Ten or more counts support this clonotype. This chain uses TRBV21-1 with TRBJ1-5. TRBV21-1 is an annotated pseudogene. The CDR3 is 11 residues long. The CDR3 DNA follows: TGTGCCAGCAGCGAACATCAGCCCCAGCATTTT. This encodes CASSEHQPQHF.

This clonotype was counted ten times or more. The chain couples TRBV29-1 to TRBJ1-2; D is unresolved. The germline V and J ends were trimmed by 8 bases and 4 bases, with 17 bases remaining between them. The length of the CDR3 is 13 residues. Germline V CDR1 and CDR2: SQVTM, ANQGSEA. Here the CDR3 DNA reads TGCAGCCTTAGAAGGGAGTTTGGCTATGGCTACACCTTC. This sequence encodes CSLRREFGYGYTF.

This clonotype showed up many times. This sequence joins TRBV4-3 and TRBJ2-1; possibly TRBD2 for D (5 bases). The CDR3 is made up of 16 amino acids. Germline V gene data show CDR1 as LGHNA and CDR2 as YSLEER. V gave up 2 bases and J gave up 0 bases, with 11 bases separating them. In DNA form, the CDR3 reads TGCGCCAGCAGCCAACGGCGGGCACGCTCCTACAATGAGCAGTTCTTC. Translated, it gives CASSQRRARSYNEQFF.

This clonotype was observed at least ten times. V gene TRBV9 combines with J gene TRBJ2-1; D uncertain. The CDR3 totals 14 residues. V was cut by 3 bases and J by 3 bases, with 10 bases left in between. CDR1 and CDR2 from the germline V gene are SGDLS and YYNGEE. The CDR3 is CASSDPTRYNEQFF. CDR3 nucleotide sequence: TGTGCCAGCAGCGATCCGACCCGCTACAATGAGCAGTTCTTC.

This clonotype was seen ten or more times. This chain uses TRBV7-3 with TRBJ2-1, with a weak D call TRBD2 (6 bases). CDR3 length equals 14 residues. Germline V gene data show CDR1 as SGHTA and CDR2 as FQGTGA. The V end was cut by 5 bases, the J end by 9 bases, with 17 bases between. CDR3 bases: TGTGCCAGCAGCCCCAATAACGCGGGAACTGAGCAGTTCTTC. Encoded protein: CASSPNNAGTEQFF.

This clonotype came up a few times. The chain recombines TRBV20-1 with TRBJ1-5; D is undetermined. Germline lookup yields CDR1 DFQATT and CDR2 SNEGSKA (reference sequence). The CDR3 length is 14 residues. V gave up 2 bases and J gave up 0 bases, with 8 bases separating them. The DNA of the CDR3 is TGCAGTGCTAGAAAGATGGTTAGCAATCAGCCCCAGCATTTT. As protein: CSARKMVSNQPQHF.

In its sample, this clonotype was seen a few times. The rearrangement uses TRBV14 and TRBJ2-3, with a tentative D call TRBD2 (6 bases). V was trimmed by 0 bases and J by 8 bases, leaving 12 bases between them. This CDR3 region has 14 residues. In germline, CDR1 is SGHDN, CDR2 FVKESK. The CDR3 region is CASSQDFGSGTQYF. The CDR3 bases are TGTGCCAGCAGCCAAGATTTCGGGAGCGGTACGCAGTATTTT.

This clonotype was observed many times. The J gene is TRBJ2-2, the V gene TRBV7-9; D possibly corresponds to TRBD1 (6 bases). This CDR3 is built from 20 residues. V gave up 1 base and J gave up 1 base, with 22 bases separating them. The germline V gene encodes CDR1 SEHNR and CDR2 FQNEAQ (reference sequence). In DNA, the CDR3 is TGTGCCAGCAGCTTAGGGCTAGACAGGTCCTGGCGGTTGAACACCGGGGAGCTGTTTTTT. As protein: CASSLGLDRSWRLNTGELFF.

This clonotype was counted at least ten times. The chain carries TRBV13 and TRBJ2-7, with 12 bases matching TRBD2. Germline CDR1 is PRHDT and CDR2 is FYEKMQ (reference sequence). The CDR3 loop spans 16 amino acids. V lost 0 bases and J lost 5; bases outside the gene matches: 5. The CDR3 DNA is TGTGCCAGCAGCTTAGGCCTAGCGGGAGGGGGCAACGAGCAGTACTTC. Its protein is CASSLGLAGGGNEQYF.

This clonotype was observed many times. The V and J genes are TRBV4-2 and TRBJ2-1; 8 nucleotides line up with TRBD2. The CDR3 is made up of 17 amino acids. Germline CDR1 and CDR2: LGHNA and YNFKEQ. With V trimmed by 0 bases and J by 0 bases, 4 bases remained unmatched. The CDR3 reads CASSQDWSGSSYNEQFF. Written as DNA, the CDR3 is TGTGCCAGCAGCCAAGATTGGAGCGGGAGCTCCTACAATGAGCAGTTCTTC.